This record concerns one T cell receptor (beta chain) sequence. Flow cytometry had shown expanded CD8+CD57+ cells in the patients chosen for sequencing. These data belong to a study of CD8+CD57+ T cells in acquired aplastic anemia. TCR beta VDJ and CDR3 were profiled, and genomic DNA was the template. One entry per CDR3 protein, called by TCRdb with MiXCR from the reads. Of 150,000 to 200,000 distinct CDR3 sequences listed, around 48% are singletons. Germline loops: CDR1 WSHSY, CDR2 SAAADI. CDR3 length: 13 residues. Between the trimmed V and J ends, which lost 6 bases and 5 bases, there was a span of 13 bases.

The receptor comes from a human donor with aplastic anemia. The sample taken for sequencing was sorted CD4+, CD8+, or CD8+CD57+ T cells (not recorded which) from PBMCs. The V gene is TRBV10-2, the J gene TRBJ2-5; the D gene is possibly TRBD2 (7 bases). The CDR3 bases are TGCGCCAGCAGCGCTCGGGGGGCGGAGACCCAGTACTTC. This encodes CASSARGAETQYF.